This TCR beta chain was recovered during a study of cytomegalovirus exposure and HLA in healthy donors (dated by TCRdb to about 2017). Notes on the research overall: An earlier analysis of several hundred of the donors reported around 280 Gb of sequence data and 117 million unique TCR beta sequences obtained from approximately 180 million T cells. An early release that covered about 600 HLA-typed donors contained 300 to 350 gigabases of sequencing data and tens of millions of unique TCR sequences. The genetic ancestry cluster associated with self-reported Caucasian donors included over 65% of the roughly 400 genotyped donors. The study aimed to test whether signatures of past pathogen exposure could be identified by cataloging public T cell receptors. The study profiled the T cell repertoires of some 610 subjects by immunosequencing and related them to cytomegalovirus serostatus. In addition to the first cohort of around 670 subjects, a separate validation cohort of approximately 120 different subjects was used. To predict cytomegalovirus infection status, the study combined high-throughput TCR immunosequencing, statistical association of individual TCRs with disease status, and machine learning. A later analysis re-examined previously published TCR beta repertoires from over 500 donors and added high-resolution HLA genotyping to investigate patterns of TCR occurrence. In the later analysis, no new phenotypic data were used to find candidate immune exposures; instead, reliance was placed on TCR beta sequences and their occurrence across donors. In an earlier analysis of 587 of the donors, high-throughput TCR beta sequencing was used to judge whether each TCR beta V gene segment behaved as functional or pseudogenic. Donor age, sex, ethnicity and CMV serostatus were compiled together with the repertoire data. A later genetic analysis used genome-wide SNP genotypes for about three fifths of the 666 donors, treating that subset as a discovery cohort. All discovery cohort repertoires had been generated using a single sequencing platform. Both class I and class II loci were covered by HLA typing, at four-digit resolution. The number of donors typed differed by locus, with 629-630 for A, B, C, DRB1 and DQB1, roughly 520 for DQA1, 600 to 610 for DPA1, and under 490 for DPB1. Because of strong linkage in the cohort, four to six DR-DQ haplotypes were treated as single units for association and clustering. Among roughly 400 genotyped donors of the cohort, an average of around 250,000 unique TCR beta nucleotide sequences was sequenced per donor, of which 15% to 20% were non-productive.

Taken from the germline V gene, the CDR1 and CDR2 loops are SGHRS and YFSETQ. The CDR3 starts with the cysteine, ends with the phenylalanine, and has 15 residues. Only the CDR3 region is kept as DNA, spanning 45 bases read in frame from base 1. V and J are truncated by 4 bases and 2 bases respectively, leaving an intervening sequence of 12 bases. The library relied on the immunoSEQ multiplex PCR assay. For the multiplex PCR, a mixture combining 60 forward primers for TCR Vbeta segments and 13 reverse primers for TCR Jbeta segments was used. A multiplex PCR assay on genomic DNA amplified the CDR3 region of rearranged TCR beta genes. Amplified TCR beta libraries were sequenced as 87-base-pair reads on the Illumina HiSeq System. As for how the authors treated the data: A later analysis tallied roughly 78 million unique TCR beta chains across the 666 repertoires, and some 10 million of those chains were shared by two or more donors. To remove PCR and sequencing errors, raw reads were error-corrected and collapsed into unique sequences using a nearest-neighbor algorithm that merged closely related sequences. Alignment of CDR3 sequences to IMGT reference sequences was used to assign V, D and J gene segments. For a sequence to be retained, at least a six-nucleotide match to both a V gene segment and a J gene segment was required. Rearrangements were classified as productive when the CDR3 lacked stop codons and remained in frame with V and J, and all other rearrangements were classified as non-productive. CDR3 was defined according to IMGT convention as the region running from the second conserved V-encoded cysteine to the conserved J-encoded phenylalanine. The earlier analysis of about 610 of the donors excluded any sequence lacking an unambiguous match to a single V gene segment. An earlier analysis of fewer than 750 of the donors called V segments functional above 56.7% productive rearrangements and segregating when the between-donor standard deviation exceeded 5%. To diagnose cytomegalovirus status from the catalog of TCR beta chain sequences, a statistical classification framework was built. In a later analysis, V and J genes were assigned by comparing TCR nucleotide sequences against IMGT/GENE-DB human TR gene sequences. In a later analysis, CDR3 sequences and most-parsimonious VDJ recombination scenarios were assigned using the TCRdist pipeline. In a later analysis, every TCR beta chain was defined by the combination of its CDR3 amino acid sequence and its V-gene family, and reads without a unique V-gene family were dropped. To address suspected cross-contamination and a sequencing artifact, a later analysis removed a few hundred highly shared, low-generation-probability nucleotide sequences. For each public chain, a later analysis derived a clonal expansion index from normalized ranks of inferred template counts within each repertoire. A later analysis computed generation probabilities with a VDJ recombination model fitted to out-of-frame rearrangements, and checked the results against IGoR. In a later analysis, TCR-TCR, TCR-HLA and TCR-CMV co-occurrence was scored with hypergeometric tests, and a repertoire-size bias correction was applied to TCR pairs. A later analysis estimated false discovery rates by permuting HLA or CMV assignments 20 times. In a later analysis, co-occurring TCRs were grouped using DBSCAN, with TCRdist sequence similarity added in when clustering inside HLA-allele-positive subsets. Repertoires with fewer than 30,000 or more than 120,000 public chains were left out of co-occurrence clustering, as were about 5 repertoires with anomalous nucleotide sharing. Entries here come from immuneACCESS through TCRdb and include only in-frame sequences with V and J called. Some clones fail to appear in such tables; in the studies checked, an unresolved V gene covers under half of the shortfall, and the cause of the remainder is unknown. V and J calls plus clone size are reproduced from that table; the DNA served to infer D and trimming. This sample holds about 190,000 clones; around four fifths were observed only once. The top ten clones comprise around 0.75% of the sample.

A remark on this clone: Its antigen is not yet known. No base quality information exists; no much larger clone differs at one position.

In total, roughly 710 healthy bone marrow donors made up the cohort. At the time of sampling, every cohort member was nominally healthy, though immune exposures that went unrecorded were likely present. The donor was CMV seronegative and was included in the group of a few hundred seronegative cohort members. Each donor provided a peripheral blood sample, and peripheral blood mononuclear cells were used for TCR beta sequencing. Genomic DNA was extracted from the blood cell samples with the Qiagen DNeasy Blood Extraction Kit. Overall study outcomes, separate from this receptor: In a later genetic analysis, a missense DCLRE1C variant was associated with V-gene and J-gene trimming of TCR beta chains, and the association was replicated in an independent cohort. A further reported finding was that TCR beta sequences accurately predicted the HLA-A and HLA-B alleles for most subjects in the first cohort. Because some donors lacked HLA typing at each locus, the association tests relied only on the typed subset. Strong co-occurrence of HLA alleles, especially DR and DQ, made assigning TCR associations to individual alleles difficult. While some public TCRs were present in many individuals, most TCR sequences turned up only very rarely across donors. In a later analysis, TCR association rates were found to vary across HLA loci, with the most associated TCRs seen for DRB1 alleles and the fewest for HLA-C alleles. According to the authors, the approach could potentially be generalized to other disease states and immunological phenotypes. The classifier was reported to diagnose cytomegalovirus status with high specificity and sensitivity in both the original and validation cohorts. Most CMV-associated TCR beta chains appeared to be HLA-restricted in a later analysis, and the HLA associations seemed to be driven largely by CMV exposure. In vitro tests confirmed that three of the cytomegalovirus-associated TCR beta chains recognize cytomegalovirus antigens. Because counts were too low, roughly 16 rarely observed V segments, including chromosome 9 orphons, were left out of the earlier analysis of a few hundred of the donors. Some IMGT-functional V segments, including TRBV6-2 and TRBV6-3, could not be told apart with the 87-base-pair reads, so those segments were excluded. In a later analysis, several top co-occurrence clusters were reported to appear linked to parvovirus B19, influenza, CMV and Epstein-Barr virus. A cluster of highly shared sequence variants was judged likely to be a technical artifact of the sequencing pipeline. CMV serostatus was the only immune exposure information available for the cohort. Correlated functional status among segregating V segments might be attributable to linkage disequilibrium, but an unknown experimental factor could not be ruled out. At a false discovery rate of 0.05, a later analysis linked 15,000 to 20,000 TCR beta sequences to specific HLA alleles. Compared with equally common non-associated chains, HLA-associated TCR beta chains in a later analysis were more clonally expanded and had lower generation probabilities. Compared with the approximately 710-donor mean, donors in an Asian-associated ancestry cluster had fewer N-insertions in productive TCRs, according to a later genetic analysis. The study gave a list of more than 150 TCR beta chains associated with cytomegalovirus. Only TCR beta chains were sequenced in this cohort, and the absence of alpha or paired-chain data limited detectable features. In an earlier analysis of roughly 500 of the donors, most TCR beta V segments appeared in productive rearrangements about 87% or about 30% of the time, broadly matching IMGT annotations. The presence/absence analyses assumed that sequencing depth was roughly uniform across donors, and that assumption may not be true.

The receptor was derived from a woman younger than 30 in good health and CMV-seronegative. The specimen sequenced was PBMCs. The chain is assembled from TRBV5-1 and TRBJ1-4; the D gene is perhaps TRBD1, from 5 matching bases. The sequence in DNA is TGCGCCAGCAGCGGGCAGGGCGTCACTAATGAAAAACTGTTTTTT. It translates to CASSGQGVTNEKLFF. The full variable domain, completed from the reference TRBV5-1 and TRBJ1-4 proteins outside the CDR3, reads KAGVTQTPRYLIKTRGQQVTLSCSPISGHRSVSWYQQTPGQGLQFLFEYFSETQRNKGNFPGRFSGRQFSNSRSEMNVSTLELGDSALYLCASSGQGVTNEKLFFGSGTQLSVL.